This TCR beta chain derives from a study of OX40 agonist ivuxolimab in advanced cancers. Researchers took blood at baseline, on cycle 4 day 1, and on cycle 7 day 1. This clone was counted a single time. The antigen is undetermined. Overall study findings and caveats: The study found among the lowest clonal expansion in partial responders at 0.1-3.0 mg/kg. On average, CD8+ T cells had more expanded clones than CD4+. Antigen specificity remained undetermined for the expanded peripheral T cells.

This CDR3 region has 15 residues. The germline V gene encodes CDR1 SGHNT and CDR2 YYREEE (reference sequence). V gave up 3 bases and J gave up 7 bases, with 16 bases separating them. Profiled with immunoSEQ multiplex PCR; TCRdb holds only in-frame clones, not every one. The profile shows 30,000 to 35,000 clones, over 75% of them singletons. Sequences were derived from CD4+ or CD8+ T cells sorted from blood, sampled in a trial of the OX40 agonist ivuxolimab. The chain links TRBV5-4 to TRBJ2-2, with D possibly being TRBD2 (6 bases). The origin of this receptor is an adult with an advanced solid tumor such as melanoma, head and neck, liver or kidney cancer. Written as DNA, the CDR3 is TGTGCCAGCAGCTCGGCCACTAAGCGGGTCGGGGAGCTGTTTTTT. The encoded protein is CASSSATKRVGELFF.